These 22 T cell receptor beta chains originate from one sample sequenced in a study of OX40 agonist ivuxolimab in advanced cancers. The library relied on the immunoSEQ multiplex PCR assay. Imported from immuneACCESS, the table was reduced by TCRdb to in-frame sequences with V and J called. These copies leave out some clones; in studies compared against another copy, an unresolved V gene accounts for under half, and the cause of the remainder is not known. Within this sample are under 70,000 clones, with roughly 88% of them counted one time only. The biggest ten clones account for around 8.2% of the sample. The material was CD4+ or CD8+ T cells sorted from blood, obtained in a trial of the OX40 agonist ivuxolimab. These receptor sequences come from an adult with an advanced solid tumor such as melanoma, head and neck, liver or kidney cancer.

V usage is TRBV18 and J usage is TRBJ1-2, with D possibly being TRBD1 (6 bases). Per the germline V gene, CDR1 is KGHSH and CDR2 is LQKENI. The CDR3 has 13 amino acids. Trimming took off 3 bases at V and 2 bases at J, with 7 bases between the two ends. CDR3 DNA sequence: TGTGCCAGCTCACCTGGACAGAACTATGGCTACACCTTC. Translating gives CASSPGQNYGYTF.

The chain uses TRBV19 and TRBJ1-2; TRBD1 is a possible D gene (6 bases). The CDR3 runs to 13 residues. V was cut by 4 bases and J by 4 bases, with 10 bases left in between. Germline CDR1 and CDR2: LNHDA and SQIVND (reference sequence). CDR3 loop: CASSTGTIYGYTF. The CDR3 DNA sequence: TGTGCCAGTAGTACAGGGACAATCTATGGCTACACCTTC.

This clone was recorded only once. The V gene is TRBV2, the J gene TRBJ2-1; TRBD2 matches at 12 bases. The CDR3 has 16 residues. Germline V gives CDR1 SNHLY, CDR2 FYNNEI. V lost 2 bases to trimming and J lost 3 bases; unmatched junction nucleotides: 2. The CDR3 DNA sequence: TGTGCCAGCAGTGAAATGACTAGCGGGGGCTACAATGAGCAGTTCTTC. It encodes CASSEMTSGGYNEQFF.

The chain has TRBV19 and TRBJ2-7; no firm D call. Germline CDR1 is LNHDA and CDR2 is SQIVND (reference sequence). The CDR3 is 12 amino acids. The ends were cut back, 10 bases at V and 1 base at J, with 11 bases in the middle. As DNA, the CDR3 is TGTGCCACAAAGGACCTGTCCTACGAGCAGTACTTC. Amino acids: CATKDLSYEQYF.

The rearrangement joins TRBV2 to TRBJ1-3; D might be TRBD1 (5 bases). V lost 10 bases and J lost 3, with 16 bases in between. Germline CDR1 SNHLY, CDR2 FYNNEI. The CDR3 has 14 amino acids. Written as DNA, the CDR3 is TGTGCCACCCGCCCCGGGAGGGGTGGAAACACCATATATTTT. Protein sequence: CATRPGRGGNTIYF.

The rearrangement uses TRBV15 and TRBJ2-7; D is uncertain. Germline values: CDR1 LNHNV, CDR2 YYDKDF (reference sequence). V was trimmed by 3 bases and J by 6 bases, leaving 15 bases between them. This CDR3 has 14 amino acids. The CDR3 DNA reads TGTGCCACCAGCAGTGGTGCCTCTTTCGGCGAGCAGTACTTC. This encodes CATSSGASFGEQYF.

V and J are TRBV25-1 and TRBJ1-4, with TRBD1 as a possible D gene (5 bases). The germline V and J ends were trimmed by 7 bases and 2 bases, with 14 bases remaining between them. This CDR3 spans 15 amino acids. Germline-derived CDR1 and CDR2 are MGHDK and SYGVNS. The CDR3 loop is CASTLGGSTNEKLFF. The CDR3 coding sequence is TGTGCCAGCACCTTGGGGGGGTCGACTAATGAAAAACTGTTTTTT.

About this clone itself: Other nucleotide sequences from this sample produce the same CDR3. The rearrangement links TRBV19 to TRBJ2-3; D not resolved. The CDR3 runs to 14 residues. V lost 5 bases, J lost 0 bases, and 9 bases lay in between. Germline V gives CDR1 LNHDA, CDR2 SQIVND (reference sequence). The CDR3 spells CASSRLGSTDTQYF. The CDR3 DNA follows: TGTGCCAGTAGTCGGCTAGGAAGCACAGATACGCAGTATTTT. Complete variable domain (other parts from reference TRBV19 and TRBJ2-3): DGGITQSPKYLFRKEGQNVTLSCEQNLNHDAMYWYRQDPGQGLRLIYYSQIVNDFQKGDIAEGYSVSREKKESFPLTVTSAQKNPTAFYLCASSRLGSTDTQYFGPGTRLTVL.

The chain joins TRBV10-3 to TRBJ1-1, with TRBD1 as a possible D gene (5 bases). Germline assignment: CDR1 ENHRY and CDR2 SYGVKD. The V gene lost 3 bases and the J gene lost 4 bases, with 15 bases spanning the gap. The CDR3 sequence is 15 residues long. The CDR3 here is CAISDQGTGGTEAFF. The CDR3 nucleotides are TGTGCCATCAGTGACCAGGGAACCGGTGGCACTGAAGCTTTCTTT.

This clone was recorded only once. The J gene is TRBJ1-1, the V gene TRBV5-1; unclear D gene. V was clipped by 2 bases and J by 7 bases, with 15 bases between them. The CDR3 sequence is 14 residues long. Per germline, CDR1 SGHRS and CDR2 YFSETQ. The CDR3 region is CASSFSSLLDEAFF. DNA of the CDR3: TGCGCCAGCAGCTTTTCTTCTCTCCTCGATGAAGCTTTCTTT.

The V call is TRBV30, the J call TRBJ2-7; perhaps TRBD2 as D (6 bases). The germline V and J ends were trimmed by 8 bases and 0 bases, with 14 bases remaining between them. The germline CDR1 and CDR2 sequences are GTSNPN and SVGIG (reference sequence). This CDR3 contains 13 residues. The CDR3, as DNA: TGTGCCGGTGGACTAACTTACTCCTACGAGCAGTACTTC. It yields the protein CAGGLTYSYEQYF. The full variable domain, its missing parts supplied by reference TRBV30 and TRBJ2-7, is SQTIHQWPATLVQPVGSPLSLECTVEGTSNPNLYWYRQAAGRGLQLLFYSVGIGQISSEVPQNLSASRPQDRQFILSSKKLLLSDSGFYLCAGGLTYSYEQYFGPGTRLTVT.

The V and J genes are TRBV7-2 and TRBJ2-1, with D unclear. V dropped 1 base and J dropped 3 bases, with 7 bases sitting between them. The CDR3 runs to 14 residues. The germline CDR1 and CDR2 sequences are SGHTA and FQGNSA. The CDR3 region is CASSLVPSYNEQFF. The CDR3 DNA follows: TGTGCCAGCAGCTTAGTCCCCAGCTACAATGAGCAGTTCTTC.

This chain uses TRBV7-2 with TRBJ1-5, with TRBD1 matching 9 bases. CDR1 is SGHTA and CDR2 is FQGNSA in the germline V gene. Trimming cost V 6 bases and J 8 bases; bases outside gene matches: 5. There are 13 residues in the CDR3. CDR3 amino acids: CASSWTGDEPQHF. CDR3 bases: TGTGCCAGCAGTTGGACAGGGGATGAGCCCCAGCATTTT.

This chain joins TRBV6-6 and TRBJ1-1, with TRBD1 matching 7 bases. CDR3 size: 13 residues. The V gene's germline CDR1 is MNHNY and CDR2 SVGAGI (reference sequence). With 4 bases clipped from V and 5 bases from J, the junction kept 4 bases outside the gene matches. This CDR3 reads CASSLAGGTEAFF. The CDR3 region has the DNA TGTGCCAGCAGTTTAGCAGGGGGAACTGAAGCTTTCTTT.

The chain employs TRBV20-1 and TRBJ2-3; D remains unclear. Deletions cut 7 bases from V and 4 bases from J, with 9 bases between. The CDR3 totals 11 residues. Germline V gene lookup returns CDR1 DFQATT and CDR2 SNEGSKA (reference sequence). The CDR3 sequence: CSVTAADTQYF. The CDR3 coding sequence is TGCAGTGTGACTGCAGCAGATACGCAGTATTTT.

J is TRBJ2-1 and V is TRBV7-7; 8 nucleotides agree with TRBD2. V shed 6 bases and J 9 bases; nucleotides not matched to a gene: 13. Germline V gene lookup returns CDR1 SSHAT and CDR2 FNYEAQ (reference sequence). The CDR3 is made up of 15 amino acids. The CDR3, as DNA: TGTGCCAGCAGTCCCAATAGCGGGGTGAATGTTGAGCAGTTCTTC. It is translated as CASSPNSGVNVEQFF.

The rearrangement joins TRBV7-2 to TRBJ2-5; the D gene is possibly TRBD1 (5 bases). The CDR3 totals 14 residues. Per germline, CDR1 SGHTA and CDR2 FQGNSA. Trimming left V 0 bases short and J 1 base short, with 6 bases between. The CDR3 loop is CASSLATVQETQYF. The CDR3 region has the DNA TGTGCCAGCAGCTTAGCGACAGTCCAAGAGACCCAGTACTTC. Filled out from reference TRBV7-2 and TRBJ2-5, the complete variable domain reads GAGVSQSPSNKVTEKGKDVELRCDPISGHTALYWYRQSLGQGLEFLIYFQGNSAPDKSGLPSDRFSAERTGGSVSTLTIQRTQQEDSAVYLCASSLATVQETQYFGPGTRLLVL.

This chain joins TRBV5-1 and TRBJ2-7; D not certain. The germline V and J ends were trimmed by 1 base and 2 bases, with 10 bases remaining between them. The CDR3 has 14 residues. Germline V gene lookup returns CDR1 SGHRS and CDR2 YFSETQ. This CDR3 is CASSLFGYPYEQYF. CDR3 nucleotide sequence: TGCGCCAGCAGCTTGTTCGGGTACCCCTACGAGCAGTACTTC.

The chain links TRBV7-2 to TRBJ1-2, with D hard to call. Germline CDR1 reads SGHTA; CDR2 reads FQGNSA. Trimming removed 3 bases at V and 5 bases at J, with 7 bases between. CDR3 size: 12 residues. CDR3 bases: TGTGCCAGCAGCTTCGAGGAGTATGGCTACACCTTC. Translated, it gives CASSFEEYGYTF.

This chain joins TRBV27 and TRBJ1-4; D call uncertain. V was trimmed by 2 bases and J by 8 bases, leaving 12 bases between them. The CDR3 runs to 14 residues. Germline loops: CDR1 MNHEY, CDR2 SMNVEV (reference sequence). The CDR3 is CASSLRPNGEKLFF. In DNA, the CDR3 is TGTGCCAGCAGTTTAAGACCGAATGGGGAAAAACTGTTTTTT.

CDR3 in DNA: TGCGCCAGCAGCCTGGAGGGGACAGGGGGCGGCACGGAGACCCAGTACTTC. It yields the protein CASSLEGTGGGTETQYF. This chain links TRBV5-1 with TRBJ2-5; 12 nucleotides agree with TRBD1. This CDR3 has 17 residues. The germline V gene encodes CDR1 SGHRS and CDR2 YFSETQ. The V segment lost 4 bases and the J segment 5 bases; nucleotides outside the gene matches: 12.

The chain is built from TRBV7-3 and TRBJ1-6; D unclear. Germline V gene data show CDR1 as SGHTA and CDR2 as FQGTGA. CDR3 length: 19 residues. The V and J ends lost 5 bases and 0 bases respectively, with 20 bases between them. The CDR3 loop is CASSHLCGTVSSYNSPLHF. CDR3 coding DNA: TGTGCCAGCAGCCACCTCTGTGGAACGGTAAGCTCCTATAATTCACCCCTCCACTTT.